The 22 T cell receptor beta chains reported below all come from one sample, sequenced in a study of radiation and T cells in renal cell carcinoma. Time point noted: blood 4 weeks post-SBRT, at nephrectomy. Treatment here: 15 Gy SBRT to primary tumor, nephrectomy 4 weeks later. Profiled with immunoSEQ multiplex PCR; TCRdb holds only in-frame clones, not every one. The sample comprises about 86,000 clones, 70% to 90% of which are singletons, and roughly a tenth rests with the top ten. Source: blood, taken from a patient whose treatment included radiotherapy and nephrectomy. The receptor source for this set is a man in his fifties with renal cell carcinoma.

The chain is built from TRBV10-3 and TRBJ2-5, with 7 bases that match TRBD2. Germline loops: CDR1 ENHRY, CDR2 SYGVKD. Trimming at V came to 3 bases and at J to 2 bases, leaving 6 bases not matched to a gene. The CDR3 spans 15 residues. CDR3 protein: CAISDLGGRQETQYF. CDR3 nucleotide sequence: TGTGCCATCAGTGACTTGGGGGGGAGGCAAGAGACCCAGTACTTC.

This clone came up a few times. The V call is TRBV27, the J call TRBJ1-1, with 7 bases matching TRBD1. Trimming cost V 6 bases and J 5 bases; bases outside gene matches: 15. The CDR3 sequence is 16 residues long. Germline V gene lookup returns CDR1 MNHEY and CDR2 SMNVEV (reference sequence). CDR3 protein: CASRPTGLGIETEAFF. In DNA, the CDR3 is TGTGCCAGCAGGCCGACAGGGCTAGGTATAGAAACTGAAGCTTTCTTT.

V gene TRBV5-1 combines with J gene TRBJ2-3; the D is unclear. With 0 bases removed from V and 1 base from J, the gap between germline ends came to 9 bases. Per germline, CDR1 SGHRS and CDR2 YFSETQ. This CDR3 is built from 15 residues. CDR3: CASSLANYRTDTQYF. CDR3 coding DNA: TGCGCCAGCAGCTTGGCAAATTACCGCACAGATACGCAGTATTTT.

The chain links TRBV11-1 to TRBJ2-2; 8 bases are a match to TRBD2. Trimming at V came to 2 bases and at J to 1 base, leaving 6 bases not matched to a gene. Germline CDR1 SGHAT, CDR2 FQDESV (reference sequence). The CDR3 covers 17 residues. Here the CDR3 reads CASSLPRAGGNTGELFF. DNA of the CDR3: TGTGCCAGCAGCTTACCCCGTGCGGGAGGGAACACCGGGGAGCTGTTTTTT.

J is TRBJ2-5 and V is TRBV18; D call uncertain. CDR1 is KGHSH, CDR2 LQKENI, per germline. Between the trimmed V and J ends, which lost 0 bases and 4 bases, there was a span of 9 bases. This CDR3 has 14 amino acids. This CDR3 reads CASSPPGKGETQYF. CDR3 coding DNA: TGTGCCAGCTCACCACCTGGGAAAGGAGAGACCCAGTACTTC. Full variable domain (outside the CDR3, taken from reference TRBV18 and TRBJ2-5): NAGVMQNPRHLVRRRGQEARLRCSPMKGHSHVYWYRQLPEEGLKFMVYLQKENIIDESGMPKERFSAEFPKEGPSILRIQQVVRGDSAAYFCASSPPGKGETQYFGPGTRLLVL.

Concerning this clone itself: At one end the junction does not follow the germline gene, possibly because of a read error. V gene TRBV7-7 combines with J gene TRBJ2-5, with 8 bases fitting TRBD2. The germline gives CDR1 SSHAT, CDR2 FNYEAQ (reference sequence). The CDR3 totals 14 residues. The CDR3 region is CASSRGTSGETQYF. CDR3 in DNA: TGTGCTAGCAGCCGAGGGACTAGTGGAGAGACCCAGTACTTC. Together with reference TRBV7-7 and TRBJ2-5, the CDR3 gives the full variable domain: GAGVSQSPRYKVTKRGQDVTLRCDPISSHATLYWYQQALGQGPEFLTYFNYEAQPDKSGLPSDRFSAERPEGSISTLTIQRTEQRDSAMYRCASSRGTSGETQYFGPGTRLLVL.

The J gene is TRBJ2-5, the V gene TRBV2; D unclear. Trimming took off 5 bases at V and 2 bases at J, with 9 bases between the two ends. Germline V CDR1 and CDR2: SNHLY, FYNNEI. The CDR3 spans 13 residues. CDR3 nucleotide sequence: TGTGCCAGCAGTATACACCAACAAGAGACCCAGTACTTC. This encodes CASSIHQQETQYF.

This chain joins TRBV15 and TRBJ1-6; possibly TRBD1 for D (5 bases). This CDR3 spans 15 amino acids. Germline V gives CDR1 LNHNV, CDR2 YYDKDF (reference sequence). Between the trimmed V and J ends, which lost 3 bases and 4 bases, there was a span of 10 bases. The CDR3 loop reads CATSSGAAYNSPLHF. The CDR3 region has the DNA TGTGCCACCAGCAGTGGGGCGGCTTATAATTCACCCCTCCACTTT.

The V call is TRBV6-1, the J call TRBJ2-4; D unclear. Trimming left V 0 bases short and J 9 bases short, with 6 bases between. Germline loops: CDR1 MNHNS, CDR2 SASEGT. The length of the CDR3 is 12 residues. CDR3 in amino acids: CASSEAASIQYF. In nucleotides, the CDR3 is TGTGCCAGCAGTGAAGCTGCGTCCATTCAGTACTTC.

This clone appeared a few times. The CDR3 nucleotides read TGTGCCAGCAGTGAAGGTCTAAGACACATTCAGTACTTC. This translates into CASSEGLRHIQYF. The V gene is TRBV2, the J gene TRBJ2-4, with D uncertain. CDR1 and CDR2 (germline): SNHLY, FYNNEI. CDR3 length equals 13 residues. V lost 1 base to trimming and J lost 8 bases, with 9 bases between them.

CDR3 sequence: CASSVVAGDEQFF. The CDR3 region has the DNA TGTGCCAGCAGCGTAGTTGCGGGAGATGAGCAGTTCTTC. J is TRBJ2-1 and V is TRBV9; 7 positions match TRBD2. This CDR3 region has 13 residues. V shed 0 bases and J 8 bases; nucleotides not matched to a gene: 2. Germline V gene lookup returns CDR1 SGDLS and CDR2 YYNGEE.

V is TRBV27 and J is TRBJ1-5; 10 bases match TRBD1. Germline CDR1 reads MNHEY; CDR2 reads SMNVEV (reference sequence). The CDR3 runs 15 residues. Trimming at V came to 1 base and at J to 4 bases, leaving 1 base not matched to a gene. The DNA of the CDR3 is TGTGCCAGCAGTTTATGGGGACAGGGGAATCAGCCCCAGCATTTT. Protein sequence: CASSLWGQGNQPQHF.

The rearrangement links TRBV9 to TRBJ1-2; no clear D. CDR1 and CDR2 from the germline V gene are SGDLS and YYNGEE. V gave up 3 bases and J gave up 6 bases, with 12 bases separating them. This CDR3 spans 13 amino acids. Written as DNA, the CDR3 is TGTGCCAGCAGCGCAACTGGGAGTAATGGCTACACCTTC. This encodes CASSATGSNGYTF.

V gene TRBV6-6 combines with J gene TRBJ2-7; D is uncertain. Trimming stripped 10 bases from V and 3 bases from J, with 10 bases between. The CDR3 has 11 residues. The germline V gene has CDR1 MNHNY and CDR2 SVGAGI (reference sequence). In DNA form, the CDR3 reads TGTGCCACCAACAGAGACTACGAGCAGTACTTC. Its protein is CATNRDYEQYF.

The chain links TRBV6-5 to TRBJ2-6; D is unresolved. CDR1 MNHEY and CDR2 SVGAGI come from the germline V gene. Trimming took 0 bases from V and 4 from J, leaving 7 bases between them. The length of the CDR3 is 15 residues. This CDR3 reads CASSYSISGANVLTF. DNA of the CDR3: TGTGCCAGCAGTTACTCGATATCAGGGGCCAACGTCCTGACTTTC.

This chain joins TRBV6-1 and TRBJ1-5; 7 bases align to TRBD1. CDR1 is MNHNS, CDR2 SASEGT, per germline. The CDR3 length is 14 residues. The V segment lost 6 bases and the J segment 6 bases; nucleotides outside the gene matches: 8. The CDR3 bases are TGTGCCAGCAGGTTCCGGGACAGTCGTCAGCCCCAGCATTTT. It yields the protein CASRFRDSRQPQHF.

The DNA of the CDR3 is TGTGCCAGCAGCATTACAGCCCTCCAGGGGGGGCAGTACTTC. Protein sequence: CASSITALQGGQYF. The chain recombines TRBV28 with TRBJ2-7; possible D gene TRBD1, 7 bases. CDR1 MDHEN and CDR2 SYDVKM come from the germline V gene. Trimming pared 6 bases from V and 9 bases from J, leaving 21 bases between. This CDR3 has 14 residues.

CDR3 residues: CASTPLQSRNTIYF. CDR3 nucleotide sequence: TGTGCCAGCACCCCCTTGCAGTCTAGAAACACCATATATTTT. The V gene is TRBV6-6, the J gene TRBJ1-3; D remains unclear. The germline V gene encodes CDR1 MNHNY and CDR2 SVGAGI (reference sequence). The CDR3 consists of 14 residues. The ends were cut back, 7 bases at V and 5 bases at J, with 15 bases in the middle.

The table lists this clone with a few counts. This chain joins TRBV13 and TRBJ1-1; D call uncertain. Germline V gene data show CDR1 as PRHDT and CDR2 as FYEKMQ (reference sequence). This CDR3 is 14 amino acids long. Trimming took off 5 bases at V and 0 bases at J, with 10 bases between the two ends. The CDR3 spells CASSLQRMNTEAFF. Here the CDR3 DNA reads TGTGCCAGCAGCCTCCAAAGGATGAACACTGAAGCTTTCTTT. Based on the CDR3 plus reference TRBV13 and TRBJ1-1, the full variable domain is AAGVIQSPRHLIKEKRETATLKCYPIPRHDTVYWYQQGPGQDPQFLISFYEKMQSDKGSIPDRFSAQQFSDYHSELNMSSLELGDSALYFCASSLQRMNTEAFFGQGTRLTVV.

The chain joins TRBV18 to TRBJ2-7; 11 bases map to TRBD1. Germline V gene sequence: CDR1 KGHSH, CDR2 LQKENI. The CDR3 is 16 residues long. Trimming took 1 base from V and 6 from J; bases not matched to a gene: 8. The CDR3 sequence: CASSPQGQGVLREQYF. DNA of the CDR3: TGTGCCAGCTCACCACAGGGACAGGGGGTTCTCCGCGAGCAGTACTTC.

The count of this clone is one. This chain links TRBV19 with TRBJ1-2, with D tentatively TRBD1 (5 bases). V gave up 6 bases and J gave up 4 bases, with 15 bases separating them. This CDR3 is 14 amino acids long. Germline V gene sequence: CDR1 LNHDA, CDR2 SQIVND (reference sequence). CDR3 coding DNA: TGTGCCAGTAGCCTCTTGACAGATTTCTATGGCTACACCTTC. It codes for CASSLLTDFYGYTF.

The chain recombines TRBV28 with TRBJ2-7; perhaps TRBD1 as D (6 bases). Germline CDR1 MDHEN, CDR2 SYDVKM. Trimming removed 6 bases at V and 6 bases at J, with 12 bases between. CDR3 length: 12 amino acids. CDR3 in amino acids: CASRPRDTEQYF. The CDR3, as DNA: TGTGCCAGCAGGCCAAGGGACACCGAGCAGTACTTC.